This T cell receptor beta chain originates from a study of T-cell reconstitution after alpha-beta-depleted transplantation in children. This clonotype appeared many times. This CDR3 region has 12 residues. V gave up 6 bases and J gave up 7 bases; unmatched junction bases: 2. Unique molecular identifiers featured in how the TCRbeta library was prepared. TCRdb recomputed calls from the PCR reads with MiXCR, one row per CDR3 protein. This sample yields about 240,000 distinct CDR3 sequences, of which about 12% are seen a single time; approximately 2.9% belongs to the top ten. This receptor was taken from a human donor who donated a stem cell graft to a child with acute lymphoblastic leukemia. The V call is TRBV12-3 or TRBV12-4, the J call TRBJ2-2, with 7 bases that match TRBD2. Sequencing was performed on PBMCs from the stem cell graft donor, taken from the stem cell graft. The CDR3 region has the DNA TGTGCCAGCAGCGGGGGGAGCGGGGAGCTGTTTTTT. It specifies CASSGGSGELFF.